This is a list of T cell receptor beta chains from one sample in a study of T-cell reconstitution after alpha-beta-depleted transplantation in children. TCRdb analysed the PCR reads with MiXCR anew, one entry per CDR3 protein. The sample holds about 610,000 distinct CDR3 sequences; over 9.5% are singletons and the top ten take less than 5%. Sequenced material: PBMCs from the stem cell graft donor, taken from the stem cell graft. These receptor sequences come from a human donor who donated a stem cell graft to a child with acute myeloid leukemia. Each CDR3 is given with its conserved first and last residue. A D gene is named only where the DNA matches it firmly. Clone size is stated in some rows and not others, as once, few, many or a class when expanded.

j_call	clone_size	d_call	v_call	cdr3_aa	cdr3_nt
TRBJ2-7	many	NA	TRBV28	CASSPPTGLGQNEQYF	TGTGCCAGCAGTCCCCCTACGGGACTGGGACAAAACGAGCAGTACTTC
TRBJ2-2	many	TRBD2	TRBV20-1	CSVATSGDTGELFF	TGCAGTGTGGCGACTAGCGGGGACACCGGGGAGCTGTTTTTT
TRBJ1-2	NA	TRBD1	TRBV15	CATSRGGTVPYEGYTF	TGTGCCACCAGCAGGGGGGGGACAGTGCCCTATGAGGGCTACACCTTC
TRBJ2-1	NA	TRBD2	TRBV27	CASSRAGGGYNEQFF	TGTGCCAGCAGTAGAGCGGGAGGGGGGTACAATGAGCAGTTCTTC
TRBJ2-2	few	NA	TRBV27	CASTPRVGDHFSANTGELFF	TGTGCCAGCACCCCCCGGGTGGGGGACCACTTTAGCGCGAACACCGGGGAGCTGTTTTTT
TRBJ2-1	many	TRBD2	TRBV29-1	CSVARGLAGSSEQFF	TGCAGCGTTGCCCGAGGACTAGCGGGATCATCTGAGCAGTTCTTC
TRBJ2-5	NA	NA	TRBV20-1	CSARDRGQFRETQYF	TGCAGTGCTAGAGATCGGGGCCAGTTTCGAGAGACCCAGTACTTC
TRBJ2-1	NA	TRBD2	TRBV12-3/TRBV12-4	CASTGTSGREGSYNEQFF	TGTGCCAGCACCGGGACTAGCGGGAGGGAGGGCTCCTACAATGAGCAGTTCTTC
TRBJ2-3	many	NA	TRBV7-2	CASSSTRRTTQYF	TGTGCCAGCAGCTCTACTAGAAGAACTACGCAGTATTTT
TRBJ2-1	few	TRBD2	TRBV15	CATSRVERERVDEQFF	TGTGCCACCAGCAGAGTAGAGCGGGAGAGGGTGGATGAGCAGTTCTTC
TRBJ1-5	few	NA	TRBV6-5	CASSYRAVTPSNQPQHF	TGTGCCAGCAGTTACCGGGCCGTGACTCCAAGCAATCAGCCCCAGCATTTT
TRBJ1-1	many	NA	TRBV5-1	CASSKDGALKAFF	TGCGCCAGCAGCAAGGACGGGGCGTTAAAAGCTTTCTTT
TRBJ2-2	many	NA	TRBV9	CASSVAHKGVDTGELFF	TGTGCCAGCAGCGTAGCCCATAAGGGGGTGGACACCGGGGAGCTGTTTTTT
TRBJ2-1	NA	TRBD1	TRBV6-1	CASRDRGVGYNEQFF	TGTGCCAGCAGGGACAGGGGAGTGGGTTACAATGAGCAGTTCTTC
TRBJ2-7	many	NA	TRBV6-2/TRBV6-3	CASRDLGHEQYF	TGTGCCAGCAGGGATCTGGGGCACGAGCAGTACTTC
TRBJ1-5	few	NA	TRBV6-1	CASSAFLGGNQPQHF	TGTGCCAGCAGTGCCTTTTTGGGGGGAAATCAGCCCCAGCATTTT
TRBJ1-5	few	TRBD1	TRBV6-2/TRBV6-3	CASRPDRGRNQPQHF	TGTGCCAGCAGACCGGACAGGGGGCGAAATCAGCCCCAGCATTTT
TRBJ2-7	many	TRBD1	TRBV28	CASSTEGARAYEQYF	TGTGCCAGCAGTACCGAGGGGGCCCGAGCCTACGAGCAGTACTTC
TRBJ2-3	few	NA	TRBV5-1	CASSFLTSPLGTDTQYF	TGCGCCAGCAGCTTTTTAACGTCCCCCTTGGGCACAGATACGCAGTATTTT
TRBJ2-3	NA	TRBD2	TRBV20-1	CSVPLAGSTDTQYF	TGCAGTGTCCCCTTAGCGGGTAGCACAGATACGCAGTATTTT
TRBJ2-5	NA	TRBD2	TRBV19	CASSPSSGPDWKTQYF	TGTGCCAGTAGTCCGTCTAGCGGGCCCGATTGGAAGACCCAGTACTTC
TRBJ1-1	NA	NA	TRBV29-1	CSVGPAEAFF	TGCAGCGTTGGGCCAGCTGAAGCTTTCTTT
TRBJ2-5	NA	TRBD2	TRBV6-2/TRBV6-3	CASRTLTTSVQETQYF	TGTGCCAGCAGGACCTTGACGACTAGCGTGCAAGAGACCCAGTACTTC
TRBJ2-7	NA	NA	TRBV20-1	CSARISEGAYEQYF	TGCAGTGCTAGGATTTCGGAGGGGGCCTACGAGCAGTACTTC
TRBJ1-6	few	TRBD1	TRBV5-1	CASSGSTGGYNSPLHF	TGCGCCAGCAGCGGCTCGACAGGGGGCTACAATTCACCCCTCCACTTT
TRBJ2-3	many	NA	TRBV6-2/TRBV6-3	CASRTSWGTDTQYF	TGTGCCAGCAGAACAAGTTGGGGCACAGATACGCAGTATTTT
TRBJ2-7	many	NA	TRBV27	CASSWGPRDEQYF	TGTGCCAGCTCTTGGGGCCCTCGGGACGAGCAGTACTTC
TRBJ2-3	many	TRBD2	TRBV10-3	CAIRREGPNTQYF	TGTGCCATCCGGCGGGAGGGCCCTAATACGCAGTATTTT
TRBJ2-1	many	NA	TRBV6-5	CASHSGSYNEQFF	TGTGCCAGTCATAGCGGATCCTACAATGAGCAGTTCTTC
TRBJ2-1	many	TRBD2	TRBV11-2	CASSLRLAGVYNEQFF	TGTGCCAGCAGCTTACGTCTGGCGGGAGTCTACAATGAGCAGTTCTTC
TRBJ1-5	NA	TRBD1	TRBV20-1	CSATSGGPDSQHF	TGCAGTGCCACCTCAGGGGGACCAGATTCTCAGCATTTT
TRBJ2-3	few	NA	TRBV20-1	CSARALPADTQYF	TGCAGTGCCAGGGCTCTCCCAGCAGATACGCAGTATTTT
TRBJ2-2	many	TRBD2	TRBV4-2	CASSQREGLRMFF	TGTGCCAGCAGCCAGCGGGAGGGCCTTAGGATGTTTTTT
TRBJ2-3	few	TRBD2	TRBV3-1	CASSQWTSGPAEGVTQYF	TGTGCCAGCAGCCAGTGGACTAGCGGGCCCGCCGAGGGGGTTACGCAGTATTTT
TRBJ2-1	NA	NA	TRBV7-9	CASSFWQGGYNEQFF	TGTGCCAGCAGCTTCTGGCAGGGGGGTTACAATGAGCAGTTCTTC
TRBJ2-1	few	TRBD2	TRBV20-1	CSARPVGLARVNEQFF	TGCAGTGCTAGACCCGTCGGACTAGCAAGGGTCAATGAGCAGTTCTTC
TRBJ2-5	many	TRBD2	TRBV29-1	CSVVKPREGKETQYF	TGCAGCGTTGTTAAGCCGCGGGAGGGCAAAGAGACCCAGTACTTC
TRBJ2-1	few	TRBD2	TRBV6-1	CASSPLAGGHYNEQFF	TGTGCCAGCAGTCCCCTAGCGGGAGGACACTACAATGAGCAGTTCTTC
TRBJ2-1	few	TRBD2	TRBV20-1	CSARKLAGLNNEQFF	TGCAGTGCTAGAAAATTAGCGGGACTAAACAATGAGCAGTTCTTC
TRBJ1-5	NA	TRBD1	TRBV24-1	CATSGTGNQPQHF	TGTGCCACTTCCGGGACAGGGAATCAGCCCCAGCATTTT
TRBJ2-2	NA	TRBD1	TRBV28	CASSLDREYTGELFF	TGTGCCAGCAGTTTAGACAGGGAATACACCGGGGAGCTGTTTTTT
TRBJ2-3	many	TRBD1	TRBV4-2	CASSQETGAGTDTQYF	TGTGCCAGCAGCCAAGAAACAGGGGCTGGCACAGATACGCAGTATTTT
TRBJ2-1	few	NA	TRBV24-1	CAAQDSGPYNEQFF	TGTGCCGCCCAGGACAGCGGACCCTACAATGAGCAGTTCTTC
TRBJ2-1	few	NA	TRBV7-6	CASSFTVSSTRAYNEQFF	TGTGCCAGCAGCTTCACCGTGTCCTCGACCAGAGCCTACAATGAGCAGTTCTTC
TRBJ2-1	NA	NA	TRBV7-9	CATEGADSYNEQFF	TGTGCCACGGAGGGCGCCGATTCTTACAATGAGCAGTTCTTC
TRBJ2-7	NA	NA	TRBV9	CASSVQGNYEQYF	TGTGCCAGCAGCGTGCAGGGAAACTACGAGCAGTACTTC